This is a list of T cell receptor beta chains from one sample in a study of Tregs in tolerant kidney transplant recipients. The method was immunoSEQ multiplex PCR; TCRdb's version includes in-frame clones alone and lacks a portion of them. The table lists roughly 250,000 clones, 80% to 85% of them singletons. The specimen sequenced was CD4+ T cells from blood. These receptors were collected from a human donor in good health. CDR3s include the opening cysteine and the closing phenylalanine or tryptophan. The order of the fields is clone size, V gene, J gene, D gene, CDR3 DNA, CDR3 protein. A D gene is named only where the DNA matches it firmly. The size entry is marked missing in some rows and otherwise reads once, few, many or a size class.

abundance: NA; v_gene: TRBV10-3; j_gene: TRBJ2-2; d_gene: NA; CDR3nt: TGTGCCATCAGTGGGAGTAGCTCGGCCGGGGAGCTGTTTTTT; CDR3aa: CAISGSSSAGELFF
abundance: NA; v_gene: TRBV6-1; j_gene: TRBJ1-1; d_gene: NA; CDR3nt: TGTGCCAGCAGTGAACTTTCAGGGAGGGACACTGAAGCTTTCTTT; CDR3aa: CASSELSGRDTEAFF
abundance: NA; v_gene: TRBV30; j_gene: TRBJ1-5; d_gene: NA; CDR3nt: TGTGCCTGGAGTGCGGGGGTCAATCAGCCCCAGCATTTT; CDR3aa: CAWSAGVNQPQHF
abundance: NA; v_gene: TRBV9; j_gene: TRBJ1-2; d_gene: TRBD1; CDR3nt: TGTGCCAGCAGCTCCAGGACAGGGGGTCGCTATGGCTACACCTTC; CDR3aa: CASSSRTGGRYGYTF
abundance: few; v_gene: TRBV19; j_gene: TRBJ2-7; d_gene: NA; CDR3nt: TGTGCCAGCTCCCTTAGGCGAAGCTACGAGCAGTACTTC; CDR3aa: CASSLRRSYEQYF
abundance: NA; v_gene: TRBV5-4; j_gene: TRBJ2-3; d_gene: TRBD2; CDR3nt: TGTGCCAGCAGCTTGGGCGGGAGGGCCAGAGATACGCAGTATTTT; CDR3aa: CASSLGGRARDTQYF
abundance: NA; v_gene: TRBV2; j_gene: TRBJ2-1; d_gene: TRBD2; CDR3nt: TGTGCCAGCAGGCTAGCGGGAGGCCTTGAGCAGTTCTTC; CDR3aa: CASRLAGGLEQFF
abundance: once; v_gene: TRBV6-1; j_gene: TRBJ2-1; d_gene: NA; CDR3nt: TGTGCCAGCAGGGTGAGCGTCGACAATGAGCAGTTCTTC; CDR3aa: CASRVSVDNEQFF
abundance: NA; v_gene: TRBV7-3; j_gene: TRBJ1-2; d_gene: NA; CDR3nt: TGTGCCAGCAGCTCTTTCGAACTTGACTATGGCTACACCTTC; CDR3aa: CASSSFELDYGYTF
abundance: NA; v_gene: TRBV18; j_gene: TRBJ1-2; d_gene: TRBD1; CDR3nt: TGTGCCAGCTCGCACTATTCAGGGGGCGAAGGCTACACCTTC; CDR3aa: CASSHYSGGEGYTF
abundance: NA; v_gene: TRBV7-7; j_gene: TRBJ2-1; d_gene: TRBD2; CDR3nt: TGTGCCAGCAGCCATTTTTCGGGGGGGGACAACAATTATAAGCAGTTCTTC; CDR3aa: CASSHFSGGDNNYKQFF
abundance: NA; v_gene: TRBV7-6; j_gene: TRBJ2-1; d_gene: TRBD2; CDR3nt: TGTGCCAGCAGCACTCTCGGGACTAACGGTGATGAGCAGTTCTTC; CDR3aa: CASSTLGTNGDEQFF
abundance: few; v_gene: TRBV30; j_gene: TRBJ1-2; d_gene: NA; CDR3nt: TGTGCCTGGAGACTATCGTGGGCGGGCTATGGCTACACCTTC; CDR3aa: CAWRLSWAGYGYTF
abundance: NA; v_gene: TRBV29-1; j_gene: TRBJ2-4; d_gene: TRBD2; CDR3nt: TGCAGCGTTGTAAATCCAGCGGGAGGAGGCATTCAGTACTTC; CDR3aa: CSVVNPAGGGIQYF
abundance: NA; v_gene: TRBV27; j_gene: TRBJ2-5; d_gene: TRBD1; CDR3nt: TGTGCCAGCAGTTCCTGGACAGGTAGAATGGAGACCCAGTACTTC; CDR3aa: CASSSWTGRMETQYF
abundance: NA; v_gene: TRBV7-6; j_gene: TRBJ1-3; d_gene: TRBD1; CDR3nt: TGTGCCAGCAGCCCCCAGGGGGGGATAGCTGGAAACACCATATATTTT; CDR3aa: CASSPQGGIAGNTIYF
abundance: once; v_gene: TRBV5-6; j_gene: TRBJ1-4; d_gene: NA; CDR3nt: TGTGCCAGCAGCCTACCAGCTAATGAAAAACTGTTTTTT; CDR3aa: CASSLPANEKLFF
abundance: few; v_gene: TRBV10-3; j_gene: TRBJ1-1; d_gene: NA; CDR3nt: TGTGCCATCAGTGAGTCTGTGCTCCTAAAGGCCGAAGCTTTCTTT; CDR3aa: CAISESVLLKAEAFF
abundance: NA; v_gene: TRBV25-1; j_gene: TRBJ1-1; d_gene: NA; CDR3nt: TGTGCCAGCAGTGAGGTCGGGGAGTGGGCTGAAGCTTTCTTT; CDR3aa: CASSEVGEWAEAFF
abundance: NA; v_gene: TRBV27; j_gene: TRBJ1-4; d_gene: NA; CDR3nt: TGTGCCAGCAGTTCGGGAGAGTTGGCAACTAATGAAAAACTGTTTTTT; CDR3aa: CASSSGELATNEKLFF
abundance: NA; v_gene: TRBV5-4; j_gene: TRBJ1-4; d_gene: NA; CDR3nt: TGTGCCAGCAGCTCGGGGGGGGAAAAACTGTTTTTT; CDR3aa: CASSSGGEKLFF
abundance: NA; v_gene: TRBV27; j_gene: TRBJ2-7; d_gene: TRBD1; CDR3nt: TGTGCCAGCAGTCGCCACACCACAGCAAGATTGACAGGGGACTCCTACGAGCAGTACTTC; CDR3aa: CASSRHTTARLTGDSYEQYF
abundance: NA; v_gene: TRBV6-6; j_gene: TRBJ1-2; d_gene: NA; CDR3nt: TGTGCCAGCAGTTACTTCACAGCCGAAGGCTACACCTTC; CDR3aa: CASSYFTAEGYTF
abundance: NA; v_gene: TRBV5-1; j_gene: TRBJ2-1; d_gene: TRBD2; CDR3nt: TGCGCCAGCAGCCTGGGACTAGCGGGAGAGAATTACAATGAGCAGTTCTTC; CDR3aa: CASSLGLAGENYNEQFF
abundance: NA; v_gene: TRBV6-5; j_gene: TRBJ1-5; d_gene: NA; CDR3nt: TGTGCCAGCAGAAGTCAATATAGCAATCAGCCCCAGCATTTT; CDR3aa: CASRSQYSNQPQHF
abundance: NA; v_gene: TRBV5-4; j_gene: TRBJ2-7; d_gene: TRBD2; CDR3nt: TGTGCCAGCAGCCCGACGCTAGCGGGGGTCCACGAGCAGTACTTC; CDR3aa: CASSPTLAGVHEQYF
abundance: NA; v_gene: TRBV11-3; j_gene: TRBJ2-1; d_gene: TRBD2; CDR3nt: TGTGCCAGCAGCGCCAGACTAGCGGGAGGGTTCAATGAGCAGTTCTTC; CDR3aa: CASSARLAGGFNEQFF
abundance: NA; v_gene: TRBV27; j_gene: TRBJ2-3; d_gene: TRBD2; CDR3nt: TGTGCCAGCAGGCCCGTGAGACTAGCGGACACAGATACGCAGTATTTT; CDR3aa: CASRPVRLADTDTQYF
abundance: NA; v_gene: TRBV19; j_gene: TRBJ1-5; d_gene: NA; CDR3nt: TGTGCCAGTAGTATAGACACGGTTAGCAATCAGCCCCAGCATTTT; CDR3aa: CASSIDTVSNQPQHF
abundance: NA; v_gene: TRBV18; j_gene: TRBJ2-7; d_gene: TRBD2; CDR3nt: TGTGCCAGCTCACCACCTGGGACTAGCAGTTACGAGCAGTACTTC; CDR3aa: CASSPPGTSSYEQYF
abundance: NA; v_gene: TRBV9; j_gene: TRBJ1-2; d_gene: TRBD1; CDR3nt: TGTGCCAGCAGCGTCTCGGGACAGGGCGGCTTATATGGCTACACCTTC; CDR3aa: CASSVSGQGGLYGYTF
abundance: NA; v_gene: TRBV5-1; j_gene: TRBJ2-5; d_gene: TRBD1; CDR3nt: TGCGCCAGCAGCTTGGTGGACAGGGGTTTCGACTACATCTGGGAGACCCAGTACTTC; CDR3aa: CASSLVDRGFDYIWETQYF
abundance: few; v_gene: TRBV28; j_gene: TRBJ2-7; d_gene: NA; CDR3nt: TGTGCCAGCAGACTTAGCGGTAGCTCCTACGAGCAGTACTTC; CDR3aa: CASRLSGSSYEQYF
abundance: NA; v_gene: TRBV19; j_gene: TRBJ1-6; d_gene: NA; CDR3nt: TGTGCCAGTAGTATAGCTGGGGTAATGGATTCACCCCTCCACTTT; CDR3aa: CASSIAGVMDSPLHF
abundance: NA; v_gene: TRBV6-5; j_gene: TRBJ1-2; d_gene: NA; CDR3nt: TGTGCCAGCAGTATTCAGGGAGATGATGGCTACACCTTC; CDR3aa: CASSIQGDDGYTF
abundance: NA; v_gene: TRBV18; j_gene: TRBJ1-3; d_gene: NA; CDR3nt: TGTGCCAGCTCACCACGGGAGAACGGAAACACCATATATTTT; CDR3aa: CASSPRENGNTIYF
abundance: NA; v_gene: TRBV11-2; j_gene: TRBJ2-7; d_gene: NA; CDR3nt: TGTGCCAGCAGCTTAGGGGTCAGTTTCTCGAAACAGTACTTC; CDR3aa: CASSLGVSFSKQYF
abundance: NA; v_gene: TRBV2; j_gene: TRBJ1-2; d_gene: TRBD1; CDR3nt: TGTGCCAGCAGTGGCGGACAGGGCGGGGACTATGGCTACACCTTC; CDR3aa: CASSGGQGGDYGYTF
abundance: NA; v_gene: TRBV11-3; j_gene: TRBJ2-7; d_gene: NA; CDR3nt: TGTGCCAGCAGCTTAGCTGGGGGGTTTGGCGAGCAGTACTTC; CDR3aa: CASSLAGGFGEQYF
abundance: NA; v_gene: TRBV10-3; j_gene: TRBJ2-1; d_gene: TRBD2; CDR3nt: TGTGCCATCAGTGAGCTAGCGGGGGGGCAAGGGAATGAGCAGTTCTTC; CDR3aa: CAISELAGGQGNEQFF